This paragraph covers one T cell receptor beta chain sequence. CDR1 and CDR2 (germline): DFQATT, SNEGSKA (reference sequence). The CDR3 runs 13 residues. With V trimmed by 3 bases and J by 7 bases, 4 bases remained unmatched. TCRdb redid the calling of the reads with MiXCR, one entry per CDR3 protein. Found here are approximately 500,000 distinct CDR3 sequences, less than 30% of them singletons; the top ten hold over 10%. This sample was taken from a study of T cell repertoires in cytomegalovirus infection. The chain employs TRBV20-1 and TRBJ1-2; 11 bases line up with TRBD1. Sequencing was carried out using PBMCs. The clonotype comes from a human donor in good health (CMV status not recorded). Some clones in this sample may be carry-over from other donors' samples. The CDR3 sequence is CSASGQGARGYTF. CDR3 in DNA: TGCAGTGCTAGTGGACAGGGGGCCCGTGGCTACACCTTC.